One sample yielded the 24 T cell receptor beta chains listed below, sequenced in a study of blood T cell repertoires in COVID-19. Clones were read by immunoSEQ multiplex PCR, and TCRdb kept only the in-frame ones, dropping some. The table includes approximately 500,000 clones, approximately 85% detected once. The sequenced material came from peripheral blood. The receptors come from a human donor in a cohort sampled during active COVID-19.

The table lists this clone with a count of one. This chain uses TRBV18 with TRBJ1-3; the match to TRBD1 covers 9 bases. The V gene end was trimmed by 5 bases and the J gene end by 6 bases; junction bases not matched to a gene: 11. This CDR3 has 16 amino acids. The V gene's germline CDR1 is KGHSH and CDR2 LQKENI. The CDR3 is CASSAIQGAAENTIYF. For the CDR3, the DNA is TGTGCCAGCTCAGCGATACAGGGGGCCGCGGAAAACACCATATATTTT.

V is TRBV7-2 and J is TRBJ2-7; D may be TRBD2 (6 bases). Trimming removed 5 bases from V and 4 bases from J, with 18 bases in between. This CDR3 region has 15 residues. CDR1 and CDR2 from the germline V gene are SGHTA and FQGNSA. The CDR3 bases are TGTGCCAGCAGCCCTAGTGGCGGGGAGACATACGAGCAGTACTTC. Protein sequence: CASSPSGGETYEQYF. The full variable domain, completed using reference TRBV7-2 and TRBJ2-7, is GAGVSQSPSNKVTEKGKDVELRCDPISGHTALYWYRQSLGQGLEFLIYFQGNSAPDKSGLPSDRFSAERTGGSVSTLTIQRTQQEDSAVYLCASSPSGGETYEQYFGPGTRLTVT.

The chain links TRBV4-2 to TRBJ2-3, with 8 positions matching TRBD2. Germline V gene data show CDR1 as LGHNA and CDR2 as YNFKEQ. The V gene end was trimmed by 2 bases and the J gene end by 4 bases; junction bases not matched to a gene: 5. The CDR3 sequence is 15 residues long. This CDR3 is CASSQPGGAADTQYF. CDR3 nucleotide sequence: TGTGCCAGCAGCCAACCGGGAGGGGCCGCAGATACGCAGTATTTT.

The V gene is TRBV6-5, the J gene TRBJ1-2, with TRBD1 identical over 9 bases. CDR3 length: 16 amino acids. V dropped 2 bases and J dropped 0; count of bases not matched to a gene: 4. Germline values: CDR1 MNHEY, CDR2 SVGAGI. The CDR3 spells CASSYVGTGTNYGYTF. The CDR3 DNA reads TGTGCCAGCAGTTACGTAGGGACAGGGACTAACTATGGCTACACCTTC.

The gene calls are TRBV28 and TRBJ2-5, with TRBD2 identical over 10 bases. After removal of 4 bases from V and 7 bases from J, the junction contained 6 bases not matched to a gene. Per the germline V gene, CDR1 is MDHEN and CDR2 is SYDVKM. The CDR3 contains 14 residues. Written as DNA, the CDR3 is TGTGCCAGCAGTTCGACTAGCGGGTCTGGGACCCAGTACTTC. Translation gives CASSSTSGSGTQYF.

This chain connects TRBV2 to TRBJ2-2; 9 nucleotides agree with TRBD1. Germline loops: CDR1 SNHLY, CDR2 FYNNEI. The CDR3 is 16 amino acids. V lost 6 bases, J lost 5 bases, and 10 bases stayed unmatched. CDR3 DNA: TGTGCCAGCAGGGGGGCCGGGACAGGGATTACCGGGGAGCTGTTTTTT. It encodes CASRGAGTGITGELFF.

The chain carries TRBV11-2 and TRBJ2-2, with a possible D match to TRBD2 (6 bases). Germline-derived CDR1 and CDR2 are SGHAT and FQNNGV. The V end lost 5 bases, the J end lost 7 bases, and 20 bases lay between the germline ends. The CDR3 is 16 residues long. The CDR3 here is CASSPRTTRRGGELFF. In DNA, the CDR3 is TGTGCCAGCAGCCCCCGGACTACTCGGAGGGGCGGGGAGCTGTTTTTT.

This clone appeared a single time. V gene TRBV7-9 combines with J gene TRBJ2-1, with D tentatively TRBD1 (6 bases). Looked up from germline, CDR1 is SEHNR and CDR2 is FQNEAQ (reference sequence). V lost 5 bases and J lost 7, with 9 bases in between. The CDR3 is 12 residues long. The CDR3 region has the DNA TGTGCCAGCAGCGAGCAGGGGAATGAGCAGTTCTTC. Translation: CASSEQGNEQFF.

The chain has TRBV4-1 and TRBJ1-2; 9 nucleotides line up with TRBD1. V shed 4 bases, J shed 6 bases, and the junction held 9 bases outside the gene matches. Looked up from germline, CDR1 is MGHRA and CDR2 is YSYEKL. CDR3 length: 15 amino acids. The CDR3 DNA sequence: TGCGCCAGCAGCCTAGGGACAGGGATGAATGATGGCTACACCTTC. Translating it yields CASSLGTGMNDGYTF.

V and J are TRBV28 and TRBJ1-6; TRBD1 matches 10 bases. This CDR3 spans 16 amino acids. The V segment lost 3 bases and the J segment 10 bases; nucleotides outside the gene matches: 9. The germline V gene encodes CDR1 MDHEN and CDR2 SYDVKM. CDR3 sequence (DNA): TGTGCCAGCAGTTTCTCGACAGGGGGCTTAAGATCACCCCTCCACTTT. It specifies CASSFSTGGLRSPLHF.

This clone was picked up one time. The rearrangement links TRBV7-2 to TRBJ2-1; TRBD2 aligns across 7 bases. CDR1 and CDR2 (germline): SGHTA, FQGNSA. This CDR3 comprises 15 residues. With 5 bases clipped from V and 0 bases from J, the junction kept 4 bases outside the gene matches. The CDR3 sequence: CASSSGIYSYNEQFF. The CDR3 nucleotides are TGTGCCAGCAGCAGCGGGATTTACTCCTACAATGAGCAGTTCTTC.

This chain uses TRBV5-4 with TRBJ2-3; D may be TRBD2 (6 bases). The CDR3 runs 15 residues. With 4 bases removed from V and 6 bases from J, the gap between germline ends came to 18 bases. Germline V lookup: CDR1 SGHNT, CDR2 YYREEE (reference sequence). The CDR3 DNA is TGTGCCAGCAGCCGTGGACCGCCGGGGGATGATACGCAGTATTTT. Protein product: CASSRGPPGDDTQYF. The full variable domain, with the rest looked up from reference TRBV5-4 and TRBJ2-3, is ETGVTQSPTHLIKTRGQQVTLRCSSQSGHNTVSWYQQALGQGPQFIFQYYREEENGRGNFPPRFSGLQFPNYSSELNVNALELDDSALYLCASSRGPPGDDTQYFGPGTRLTVL.

This clone has a single count. The chain couples TRBV14 to TRBJ1-1; 7 bases match TRBD1. The length of the CDR3 is 15 residues. The germline V gene encodes CDR1 SGHDN and CDR2 FVKESK. V trimming: 3 bases; J trimming: 1 base; junction bases outside the gene matches: 5. The CDR3 region is CASSHYRGKNTEAFF. The CDR3 DNA reads TGTGCCAGCAGCCACTACAGGGGTAAGAACACTGAAGCTTTCTTT.

The V gene is TRBV12-3 or TRBV12-4, the J gene TRBJ1-5; D gene uncertain. Trimming removed 3 bases from V and 7 bases from J, with 10 bases in between. This CDR3 has 13 amino acids. The CDR3 region is CASSFGSEQPQHF. The CDR3 coding sequence is TGTGCCAGCAGTTTTGGTTCGGAGCAGCCCCAGCATTTT.

The chain couples TRBV3-1 (or the pseudogene TRBV3-2) to TRBJ2-7, with D hard to call. Germline lookup yields CDR1 LGHDT and CDR2 YNNKEL (reference sequence). This CDR3 comprises 14 residues. The ends were cut back, 6 bases at V and 5 bases at J, with 17 bases in the middle. The CDR3 nucleotides read TGTGCCAGCAGACCTAGACTGGCTTCCCACGAGCAGTACTTC. Amino acids: CASRPRLASHEQYF.

V is TRBV6-2 or TRBV6-3 and J is TRBJ2-7, with 8 positions matching TRBD1. The CDR3 covers 17 residues. The V and J ends lost 0 bases and 5 bases, in that order; junction bases with no gene match: 12. Germline V CDR1 and CDR2: MNHEY, SVGEGT. CDR3 in DNA: TGTGCCAGCAGTTACTCAAACAGGGGGTCAGACACCGACGAGCAGTACTTC. As protein: CASSYSNRGSDTDEQYF.

Remarks on this clone: In the same sample, other DNA sequences code for this CDR3. The chain combines TRBV7-3 with TRBJ1-1; 7 nucleotides line up with TRBD1. The trim removed 5 bases at V and 2 bases at J, leaving 5 bases unmatched. CDR1 SGHTA and CDR2 FQGTGA come from the germline V gene. The CDR3 spans 14 residues. Written as DNA, the CDR3 is TGTGCCAGCAGCCTACAGGGGCCTAACACTGAAGCTTTCTTT. This translates into CASSLQGPNTEAFF.

The chain recombines TRBV10-3 with TRBJ1-2; D is perhaps TRBD1 (6 bases). Germline CDR1 is ENHRY and CDR2 is SYGVKD. The CDR3 sequence is 13 residues long. V was shortened by 6 bases and J by 3 bases, with 11 bases between the two germline ends. DNA of the CDR3: TGTGCCATCAGCTCGGACAGCCACTATGGCTACACCTTC. The encoded protein is CAISSDSHYGYTF.

This chain connects TRBV6-5 to TRBJ2-5, with D possibly matching TRBD2 (5 bases). Per germline, CDR1 MNHEY and CDR2 SVGAGI. This CDR3 region has 15 residues. V dropped 7 bases and J dropped 5 bases, with 20 bases sitting between them. The CDR3 reads CASNPRGQEMETQYF. CDR3 nucleotides: TGTGCCAGCAACCCTCGCGGGCAGGAGATGGAGACCCAGTACTTC.

CDR3 sequence: CASSFAPGGNTGELFF. In DNA form, the CDR3 reads TGTGCCAGCAGCTTTGCCCCAGGGGGCAACACCGGGGAGCTGTTTTTT. The V and J genes are TRBV5-4 and TRBJ2-2; 8 bases are shared with TRBD1. Trimming took 2 bases from V and 2 from J; bases not matched to a gene: 5. Germline assignment: CDR1 SGHNT and CDR2 YYREEE (reference sequence). There are 16 residues in the CDR3.

Concerning this clone itself: This sample includes further DNA sequences coding for the same CDR3. The CDR3 here is CASSPGQGNYGYTF. In DNA, the CDR3 is TGTGCCAGCTCACCGGGACAGGGGAACTATGGCTACACCTTC. The chain combines TRBV18 with TRBJ1-2, with TRBD1 identical over 10 bases. Per the germline V gene, CDR1 is KGHSH and CDR2 is LQKENI. The trim removed 3 bases at V and 2 bases at J, leaving 0 bases unmatched. The CDR3 contains 14 residues. The full variable domain, its missing parts supplied by reference TRBV18 and TRBJ1-2, is NAGVMQNPRHLVRRRGQEARLRCSPMKGHSHVYWYRQLPEEGLKFMVYLQKENIIDESGMPKERFSAEFPKEGPSILRIQQVVRGDSAAYFCASSPGQGNYGYTFGSGTRLTVV.

This rearrangement joins TRBV28 to TRBJ1-5; D unresolved. CDR1 is MDHEN and CDR2 is SYDVKM in the germline V gene. This CDR3 spans 14 amino acids. V shed 3 bases and J shed 5 bases, with 11 bases lying between them. The CDR3 coding sequence is TGTGCCAGCAGTTTTTACCGCGGGCATCAGCCCCAGCATTTT. It codes for CASSFYRGHQPQHF.

V and J are TRBV3-1 (or the pseudogene TRBV3-2) and TRBJ2-2; D call uncertain. Trimming removed 2 bases from V and 0 bases from J, with 13 bases in between. Germline assignment: CDR1 LGHDT and CDR2 YNNKEL (reference sequence). The CDR3 sequence is 17 residues long. This CDR3 is CASSQRSTAANTGELFF. The CDR3 DNA is TGTGCCAGCAGCCAAAGATCCACAGCCGCGAACACCGGGGAGCTGTTTTTT.

This clone was recorded once. This chain connects TRBV19 to TRBJ2-3; 7 bases map to TRBD1. Per the germline V gene, CDR1 is LNHDA and CDR2 is SQIVND (reference sequence). The J segment lost 5 bases and the V segment lost 6 bases, leaving 8 bases of the junction unmatched. CDR3 length: 14 amino acids. The DNA for the CDR3 is TGTGCCAGTAGCCGTGGACAGGTTGGAGATACGCAGTATTTT. Its protein product is CASSRGQVGDTQYF.